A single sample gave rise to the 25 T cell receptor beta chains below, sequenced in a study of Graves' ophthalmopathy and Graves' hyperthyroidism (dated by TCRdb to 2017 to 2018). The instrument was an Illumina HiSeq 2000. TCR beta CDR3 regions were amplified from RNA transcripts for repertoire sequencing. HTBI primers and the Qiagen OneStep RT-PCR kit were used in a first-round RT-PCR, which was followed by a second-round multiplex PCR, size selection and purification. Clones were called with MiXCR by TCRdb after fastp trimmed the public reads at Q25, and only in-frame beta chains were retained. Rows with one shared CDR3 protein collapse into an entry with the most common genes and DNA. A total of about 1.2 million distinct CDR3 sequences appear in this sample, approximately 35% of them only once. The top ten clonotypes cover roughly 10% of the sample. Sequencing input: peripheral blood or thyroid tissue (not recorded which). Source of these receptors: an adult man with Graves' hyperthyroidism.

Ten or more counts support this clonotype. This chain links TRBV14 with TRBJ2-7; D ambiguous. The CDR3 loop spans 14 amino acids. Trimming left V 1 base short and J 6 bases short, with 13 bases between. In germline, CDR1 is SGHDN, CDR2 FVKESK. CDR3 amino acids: CASSQAGSKSEQYF. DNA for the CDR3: TGTGCCAGCAGCCAAGCAGGCTCGAAGAGCGAGCAGTACTTC.

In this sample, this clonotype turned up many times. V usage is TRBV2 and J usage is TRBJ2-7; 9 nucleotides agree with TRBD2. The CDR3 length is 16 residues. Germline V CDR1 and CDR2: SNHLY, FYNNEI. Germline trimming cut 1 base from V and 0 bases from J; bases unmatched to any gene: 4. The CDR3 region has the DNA TGTGCCAGCAGTGAAGAGGCTAGCGGGGACTCCTACGAGCAGTACTTC. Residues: CASSEEASGDSYEQYF.

The CDR3 DNA is TGCGCCAGCAGGCTAGCGGGAGTATTGGAGACCCAGTACTTC. It yields the protein CASRLAGVLETQYF. This sequence joins TRBV5-1 and TRBJ2-5, with 10 positions matching TRBD2. This CDR3 contains 14 residues. Germline CDR1 and CDR2: SGHRS and YFSETQ. V lost 5 bases and J lost 5; bases outside the gene matches: 6. The whole variable domain, filled in from reference TRBV5-1 and TRBJ2-5, reads KAGVTQTPRYLIKTRGQQVTLSCSPISGHRSVSWYQQTPGQGLQFLFEYFSETQRNKGNFPGRFSGRQFSNSRSEMNVSTLELGDSALYLCASRLAGVLETQYFGPGTRLLVL.

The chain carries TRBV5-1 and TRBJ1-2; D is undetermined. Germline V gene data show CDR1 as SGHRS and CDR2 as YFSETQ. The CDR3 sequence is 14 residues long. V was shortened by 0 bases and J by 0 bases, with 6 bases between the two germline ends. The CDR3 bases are TGCGCCAGCAGCTTGGGGGTAGCTAACTATGGCTACACCTTC. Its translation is CASSLGVANYGYTF.

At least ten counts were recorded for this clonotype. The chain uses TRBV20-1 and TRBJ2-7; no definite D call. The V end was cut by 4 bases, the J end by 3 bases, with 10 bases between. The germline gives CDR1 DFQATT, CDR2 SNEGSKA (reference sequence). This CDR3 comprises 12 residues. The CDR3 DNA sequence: TGCAGTGCTATGGGCCGGAACTACGAGCAGTACTTC. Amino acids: CSAMGRNYEQYF.

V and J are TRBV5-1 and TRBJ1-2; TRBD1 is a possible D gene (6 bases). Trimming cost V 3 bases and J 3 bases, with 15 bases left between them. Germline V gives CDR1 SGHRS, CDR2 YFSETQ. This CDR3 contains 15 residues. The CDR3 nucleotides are TGCGCCAGCAGCTCAACTCCGGGACACGACTATGGCTACACCTTC. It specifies CASSSTPGHDYGYTF.

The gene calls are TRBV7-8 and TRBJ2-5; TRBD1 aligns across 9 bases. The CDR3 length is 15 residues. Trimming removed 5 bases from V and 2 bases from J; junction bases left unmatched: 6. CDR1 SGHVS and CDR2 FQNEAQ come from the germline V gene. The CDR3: CASSRGQGIQETQYF. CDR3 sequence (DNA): TGTGCCAGCAGCCGCGGACAGGGGATACAAGAGACCCAGTACTTC. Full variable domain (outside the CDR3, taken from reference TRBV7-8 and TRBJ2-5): GAGVSQSPRYKVAKRGQDVALRCDPISGHVSLFWYQQALGQGPEFLTYFQNEAQLDKSGLPSDRFFAERPEGSVSTLKIQRTQQEDSAVYLCASSRGQGIQETQYFGPGTRLLVL.

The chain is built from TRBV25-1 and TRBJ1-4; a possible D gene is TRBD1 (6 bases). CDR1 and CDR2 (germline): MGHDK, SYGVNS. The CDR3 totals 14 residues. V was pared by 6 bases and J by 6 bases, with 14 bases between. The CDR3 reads CASSPRGADEKLFF. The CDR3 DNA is TGTGCCAGCAGCCCCCGGGGGGCAGATGAAAAACTGTTTTTT.

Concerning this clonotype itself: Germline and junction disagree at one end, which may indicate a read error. CDR3 sequence: CASSYGLTAFF. CDR3 nucleotides: TGTGCCAGCAGTTACGGCCTTACAGCTTTCTTT. The chain joins TRBV10-2 to TRBJ1-1; no clear D. In germline, CDR1 is WSHSY, CDR2 SAAADI. The CDR3 contains 11 residues.

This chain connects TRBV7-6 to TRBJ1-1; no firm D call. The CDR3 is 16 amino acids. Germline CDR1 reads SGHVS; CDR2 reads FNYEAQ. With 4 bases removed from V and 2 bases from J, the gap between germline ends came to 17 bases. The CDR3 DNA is TGTGCCAGCAGCTCCCTCTTGGCAAAGAGAAACACTGAAGCTTTCTTT. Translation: CASSSLLAKRNTEAFF.

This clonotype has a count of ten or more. CDR3 bases: TGTGCCAGCAGCTTAGCTTTTAACTATGGCTACACCTTC. It yields the protein CASSLAFNYGYTF. V and J are TRBV7-9 and TRBJ1-2; D ambiguous. From germline, CDR1 is SEHNR and CDR2 FQNEAQ (reference sequence). The CDR3 loop spans 13 amino acids. V lost 0 bases and J lost 1, with 3 bases in between. The whole variable domain, remainder taken from reference TRBV7-9 and TRBJ1-2, is DTGVSQNPRHKITKRGQNVTFRCDPISEHNRLYWYRQTLGQGPEFLTYFQNEAQLEKSRLLSDRFSAERPKGSFSTLEIQRTEQGDSAMYLCASSLAFNYGYTFGSGTRLTVV.

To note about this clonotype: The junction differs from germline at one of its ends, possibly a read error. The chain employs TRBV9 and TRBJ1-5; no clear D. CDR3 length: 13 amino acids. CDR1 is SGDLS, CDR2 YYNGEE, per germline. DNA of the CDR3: TGTGCCAGCAGCCAAGACCCGGGTCAGCCCGAGCATTTT. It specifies CASSQDPGQPEHF.

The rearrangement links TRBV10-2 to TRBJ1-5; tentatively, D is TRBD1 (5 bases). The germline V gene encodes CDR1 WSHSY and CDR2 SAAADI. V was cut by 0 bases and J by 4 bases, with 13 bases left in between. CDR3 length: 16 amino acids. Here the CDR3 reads CASSESDRRVNQPQHF. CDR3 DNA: TGCGCCAGCAGTGAGTCCGATCGCAGGGTGAATCAGCCCCAGCATTTT.

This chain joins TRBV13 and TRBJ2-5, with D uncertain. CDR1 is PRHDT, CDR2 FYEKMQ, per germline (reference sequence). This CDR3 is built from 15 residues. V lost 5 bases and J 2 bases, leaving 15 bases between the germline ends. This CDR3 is CASSPRTDPQETQYF. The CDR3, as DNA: TGTGCCAGCAGCCCCCGCACAGACCCTCAAGAGACCCAGTACTTC.

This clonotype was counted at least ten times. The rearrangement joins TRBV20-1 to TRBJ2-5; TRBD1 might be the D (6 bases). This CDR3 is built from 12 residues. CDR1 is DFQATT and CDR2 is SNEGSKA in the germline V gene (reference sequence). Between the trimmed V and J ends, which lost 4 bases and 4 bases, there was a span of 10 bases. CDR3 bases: TGCAGTGCTACAGGGGATGGAGAGACCCAGTACTTC. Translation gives CSATGDGETQYF.

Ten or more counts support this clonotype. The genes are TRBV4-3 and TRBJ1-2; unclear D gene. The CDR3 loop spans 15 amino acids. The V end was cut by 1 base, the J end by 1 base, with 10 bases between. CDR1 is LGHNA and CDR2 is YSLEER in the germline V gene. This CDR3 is CASSQGQNLNYGYTF. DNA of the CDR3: TGCGCCAGCAGCCAAGGTCAGAACCTTAACTATGGCTACACCTTC.

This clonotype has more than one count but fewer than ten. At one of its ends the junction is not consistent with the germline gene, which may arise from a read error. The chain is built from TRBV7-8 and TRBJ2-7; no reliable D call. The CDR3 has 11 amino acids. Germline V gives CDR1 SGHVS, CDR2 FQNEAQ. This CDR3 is CAGSPDYEQYF. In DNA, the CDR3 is TGTGCCGGCAGTCCTGACTACGAGCAGTACTTC.

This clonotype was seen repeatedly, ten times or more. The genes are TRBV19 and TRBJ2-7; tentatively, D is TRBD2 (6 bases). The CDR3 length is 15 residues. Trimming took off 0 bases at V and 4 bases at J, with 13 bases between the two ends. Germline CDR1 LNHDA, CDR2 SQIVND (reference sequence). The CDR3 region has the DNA TGTGCCAGTAGTATAGATGGGACTTGGGGATACGAGCAGTACTTC. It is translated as CASSIDGTWGYEQYF. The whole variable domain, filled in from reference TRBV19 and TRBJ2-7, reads DGGITQSPKYLFRKEGQNVTLSCEQNLNHDAMYWYRQDPGQGLRLIYYSQIVNDFQKGDIAEGYSVSREKKESFPLTVTSAQKNPTAFYLCASSIDGTWGYEQYFGPGTRLTVT.

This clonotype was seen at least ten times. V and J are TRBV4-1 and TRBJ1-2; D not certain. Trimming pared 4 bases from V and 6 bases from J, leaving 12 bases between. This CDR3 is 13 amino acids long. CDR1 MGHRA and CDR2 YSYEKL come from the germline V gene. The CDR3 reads CASSRPTPDGYTF. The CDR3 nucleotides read TGCGCCAGCAGCCGACCGACACCGGATGGCTACACCTTC.

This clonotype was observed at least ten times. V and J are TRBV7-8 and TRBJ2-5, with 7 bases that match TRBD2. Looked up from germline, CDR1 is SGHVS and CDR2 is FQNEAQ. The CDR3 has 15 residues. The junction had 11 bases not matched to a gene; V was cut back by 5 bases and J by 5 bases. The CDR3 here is CASSPGPREYETQYF. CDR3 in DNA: TGTGCCAGCAGCCCCGGGCCGCGGGAGTATGAGACCCAGTACTTC. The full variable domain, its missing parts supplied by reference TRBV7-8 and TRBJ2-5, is GAGVSQSPRYKVAKRGQDVALRCDPISGHVSLFWYQQALGQGPEFLTYFQNEAQLDKSGLPSDRFFAERPEGSVSTLKIQRTQQEDSAVYLCASSPGPREYETQYFGPGTRLLVL.

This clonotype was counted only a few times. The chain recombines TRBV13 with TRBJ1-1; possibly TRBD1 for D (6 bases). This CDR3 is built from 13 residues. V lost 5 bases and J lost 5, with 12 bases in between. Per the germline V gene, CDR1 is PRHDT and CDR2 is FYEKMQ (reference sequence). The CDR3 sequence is CASSLQGMTEAFF. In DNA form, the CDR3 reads TGTGCCAGCAGCCTACAGGGTATGACTGAAGCTTTCTTT. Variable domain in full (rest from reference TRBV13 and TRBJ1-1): AAGVIQSPRHLIKEKRETATLKCYPIPRHDTVYWYQQGPGQDPQFLISFYEKMQSDKGSIPDRFSAQQFSDYHSELNMSSLELGDSALYFCASSLQGMTEAFFGQGTRLTVV.

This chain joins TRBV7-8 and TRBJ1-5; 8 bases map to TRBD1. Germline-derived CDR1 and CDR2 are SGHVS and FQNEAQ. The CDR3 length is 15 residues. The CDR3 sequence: CHREPGTGSNQPQHF. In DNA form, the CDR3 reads TGTCACAGAGAGCCCGGGACAGGAAGCAATCAGCCCCAGCATTTT. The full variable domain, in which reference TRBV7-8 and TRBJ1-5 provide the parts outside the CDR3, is GAGVSQSPRYKVAKRGQDVALRCDPISGHVSLFWYQQALGQGPEFLTYFQNEAQLDKSGLPSDRFFAERPEGSVSTLKIQRTQQEDSAVYLCHREPGTGSNQPQHFGDGTRLSIL.

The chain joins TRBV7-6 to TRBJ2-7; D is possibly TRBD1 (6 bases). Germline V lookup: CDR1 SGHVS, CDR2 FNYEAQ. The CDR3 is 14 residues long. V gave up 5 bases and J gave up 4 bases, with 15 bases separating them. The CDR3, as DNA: TGTGCCAGCAGCGAAAAAACAGGGTATTACGAGCAGTACTTC. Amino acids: CASSEKTGYYEQYF.

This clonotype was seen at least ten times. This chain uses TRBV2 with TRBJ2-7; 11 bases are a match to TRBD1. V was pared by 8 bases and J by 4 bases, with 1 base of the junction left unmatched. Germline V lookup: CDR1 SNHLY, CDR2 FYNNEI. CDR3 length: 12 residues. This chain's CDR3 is CASGQGAYEQYF. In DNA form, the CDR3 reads TGTGCCAGCGGACAGGGGGCATACGAGCAGTACTTC.

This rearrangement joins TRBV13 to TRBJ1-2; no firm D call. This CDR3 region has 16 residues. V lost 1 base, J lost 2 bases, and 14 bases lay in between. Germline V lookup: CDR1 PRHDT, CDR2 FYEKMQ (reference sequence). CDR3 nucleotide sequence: TGTGCCAGCAGCTTAGAAACCACCCAGTCCAACTATGGCTACACCTTC. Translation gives CASSLETTQSNYGYTF.